The 22 T cell receptor beta chains in this list originate from one sample, sequenced in a study of CD8 T cells in ankylosing spondylitis. TCRdb used MiXCR to reprocess the 5' RACE reads, holding one entry per CDR3 protein. The sample records about 240,000 distinct CDR3 sequences, about 11% being singletons. The sequencing sample was made of blood, either unsorted or a sorted T cell fraction (not recorded which). These receptors were obtained from a male donor with ankylosing spondylitis or in good health (not recorded which).

This chain joins TRBV5-6 and TRBJ2-2; 8 bases fit TRBD1. V gave up 5 bases and J gave up 13 bases; unmatched junction bases: 7. The CDR3 sequence is 12 residues long. The germline V gene encodes CDR1 SGHDT and CDR2 YYEEEE. The CDR3 sequence: CASSSDRAGLFF. The CDR3 nucleotides are TGTGCCAGCAGTTCGGACAGGGCAGGGCTGTTTTTT.

There are many counts of this clonotype. This chain connects TRBV12-5 to TRBJ2-2; 7 bases match TRBD1. V trimming: 11 bases; J trimming: 3 bases; junction bases outside the gene matches: 3. This CDR3 region has 12 residues. Germline CDR1 LGHNT, CDR2 FRNRAP. The CDR3 DNA sequence: TGTGCTCGCACAGGGGACACCGGGGAGCTGTTTTTT. Translating gives CARTGDTGELFF.

This clonotype was recorded at least ten times. The chain carries TRBV4-1 and TRBJ2-1, with unresolved D. Trimming took 1 base from V and 0 from J, leaving 7 bases between them. Per the germline V gene, CDR1 is MGHRA and CDR2 is YSYEKL. The CDR3 totals 15 residues. The CDR3 region is CASSQARSSYNEQFF. DNA of the CDR3: TGCGCCAGCAGCCAAGCCAGGAGCTCCTACAATGAGCAGTTCTTC.

This clonotype was seen repeatedly, ten times or more. The CDR3 loop is CASSPGTSAFTDTQYF. CDR3 nucleotides: TGTGCCAGCAGCCCAGGGACTAGCGCTTTCACAGATACGCAGTATTTT. The rearrangement uses TRBV7-2 and TRBJ2-3; 10 bases map to TRBD2. The CDR3 covers 16 residues. The V gene end was trimmed by 5 bases and the J gene end by 2 bases; junction bases not matched to a gene: 7. CDR1 is SGHTA, CDR2 FQGNSA, per germline.

V is TRBV12-3 or TRBV12-4 and J is TRBJ1-1, with D perhaps matching TRBD1 (5 bases). The CDR3 has 14 residues. The germline V and J ends were trimmed by 11 bases and 3 bases, with 19 bases remaining between them. The CDR3 here is CAGNSPGGHTEAFF. The CDR3 DNA is TGTGCCGGCAACTCCCCGGGGGGACACACTGAAGCTTTCTTT.

J is TRBJ1-6 and V is TRBV30; D is unclear. Trimming shortened V by 2 bases and J by 0 bases, and 11 bases separated the two germline ends. Germline V gene data show CDR1 as GTSNPN and CDR2 as SVGIG (reference sequence). There are 16 residues in the CDR3. For the CDR3, the DNA is TGTGCCTGGAGTCCCTGGACTAGCTCCTATAATTCACCCCTCCACTTT. Translation: CAWSPWTSSYNSPLHF.

This clonotype was counted at least ten times. The V call is TRBV12-3 or TRBV12-4, the J call TRBJ1-5, with D uncertain. This CDR3 is 14 amino acids long. With 4 bases removed from V and 4 bases from J, the gap between germline ends came to 11 bases. As DNA, the CDR3 is TGTGCCAGCAGTTCCATGGACGGAAATCAGCCCCAGCATTTT. The encoded protein is CASSSMDGNQPQHF.

A word on this clonotype: The junction does not match germline at one end; this may be a read error. The rearrangement links TRBV4-1 to TRBJ2-7; no clear D gene. Germline-derived CDR1 and CDR2 are MGHRA and YSYEKL. There are 14 residues in the CDR3. The CDR3 DNA reads TGCGCCAGCAGCCTTGCCGGGTCTTCCTACGGGCAGTACTTC. Amino acids: CASSLAGSSYGQYF.

This clonotype was seen ten or more times. The chain is built from TRBV20-1 and TRBJ1-2, with 9 bases fitting TRBD1. V lost 7 bases and J lost 0; bases outside the gene matches: 3. Germline lookup yields CDR1 DFQATT and CDR2 SNEGSKA (reference sequence). CDR3 length: 13 residues. CDR3 residues: CSVRQGANYGYTF. CDR3 bases: TGCAGTGTCCGACAGGGGGCTAACTATGGCTACACCTTC.

This clonotype was detected many times. The chain links TRBV10-1 to TRBJ2-7, with TRBD1 matching over 9 bases. V shed 0 bases, J shed 3 bases, and the junction held 6 bases outside the gene matches. CDR3 length: 16 residues. The germline gives CDR1 WNHNN, CDR2 SYGVQD (reference sequence). CDR3 nucleotide sequence: TGCGCCAGCAGTGAGTCTGGACAGGGGAAGGTCTACGAGCAGTACTTC. It specifies CASSESGQGKVYEQYF.

The rearrangement links TRBV29-1 to TRBJ1-2; TRBD1 matches 9 bases. This CDR3 comprises 15 residues. J gave up 6 bases and V 3 bases, and 11 bases lay outside the gene matches. Per the germline V gene, CDR1 is SQVTM and CDR2 is ANQGSEA. CDR3 DNA sequence: TGCAGCGTTGACGCAACCGGGACAGGGAGGGATGGCTACACCTTC. It yields the protein CSVDATGTGRDGYTF.

This clonotype was seen ten or more times. As DNA, the CDR3 is TGCAGCTCCAATTCGCCTTGGGGGTCCTACAATGAGCAGTTCTTC. Translated: CSSNSPWGSYNEQFF. The rearrangement uses TRBV29-1 and TRBJ2-1; D is tentatively TRBD1 or TRBD2 (5 bases each). The CDR3 is 15 residues long. Trimming removed 8 bases from V and 1 base from J, with 18 bases in between. Germline V gene lookup returns CDR1 SQVTM and CDR2 ANQGSEA.

This clonotype has at least ten counts. The chain has TRBV6-2 or TRBV6-3 and TRBJ1-1; D not certain. V dropped 2 bases and J dropped 3 bases, with 7 bases sitting between them. CDR3 length equals 13 residues. Per the germline V gene, CDR1 is MNHEY and CDR2 is SVGEGT. The CDR3 sequence is CASSYQEHTEAFF. The DNA of the CDR3 is TGTGCCAGCAGTTACCAAGAGCACACTGAAGCTTTCTTT.

This clonotype was seen more than once but under ten times. The chain combines TRBV7-9 with TRBJ2-3; 9 positions agree with TRBD2. The CDR3 has 15 residues. Losses at the gene ends were 5 bases for V and 4 bases for J; bases not matched to a gene: 7. Per germline, CDR1 SEHNR and CDR2 FQNEAQ (reference sequence). The CDR3 is CASSRTSENSDTQYF. The CDR3 nucleotides are TGTGCCAGCAGCCGGACTAGCGAAAACTCAGATACGCAGTATTTT.

This clonotype was counted ten times or more. V gene TRBV29-1 combines with J gene TRBJ2-7, with D possibly matching TRBD1 (6 bases). CDR1 is SQVTM and CDR2 is ANQGSEA in the germline V gene. Trimming removed 4 bases from V and 7 bases from J, with 11 bases in between. The CDR3 is made up of 11 amino acids. The CDR3 DNA sequence: TGCAGCGTTGGGGGGCGGTTGGAGCAGTACTTC. It translates to CSVGGRLEQYF.

This clonotype was observed many times. The genes are TRBV7-2 and TRBJ2-5; D is uncertain. CDR1 and CDR2 from the germline V gene are SGHTA and FQGNSA. V was clipped by 0 bases and J by 5 bases, with 7 bases between them. The CDR3 is made up of 13 amino acids. The CDR3 sequence is CASSLAALETQYF. DNA of the CDR3: TGTGCCAGCAGCTTAGCAGCTTTGGAGACCCAGTACTTC.

The table lists this clonotype with many counts. The rearrangement uses TRBV29-1 and TRBJ1-2; D is possibly TRBD1 (6 bases). CDR1 SQVTM and CDR2 ANQGSEA come from the germline V gene. V was cut by 7 bases and J by 3 bases, with 15 bases left in between. There are 13 residues in the CDR3. The CDR3 coding sequence is TGCAGCGACCTACAGGGAAGCGACTATGGCTACACCTTC. It yields the protein CSDLQGSDYGYTF.

The chain recombines TRBV25-1 with TRBJ1-4, with D maybe TRBD1 (5 bases). From germline, CDR1 is MGHDK and CDR2 SYGVNS. This CDR3 comprises 16 residues. V lost 4 bases, J lost 0 bases, and 12 bases lay in between. CDR3 region: CASSAGLLATNEKLFF. CDR3 sequence (DNA): TGTGCCAGCAGTGCGGGGCTGCTTGCAACTAATGAAAAACTGTTTTTT.

At least ten counts were recorded for this clonotype. V usage is TRBV5-1 and J usage is TRBJ1-3; D unclear. Trimming cost V 0 bases and J 3 bases, with 10 bases left between them. From germline, CDR1 is SGHRS and CDR2 YFSETQ. The CDR3 extends over 15 amino acids. CDR3 in amino acids: CASSLASGSGNTIYF. The CDR3 nucleotides read TGCGCCAGCAGCTTGGCCAGCGGGAGTGGAAACACCATATATTTT.

The CDR3 nucleotides are TGTGCCAGCAGCTTAGAGGACGGTGAGCAGTTCTTC. This translates into CASSLEDGEQFF. The chain is built from TRBV7-9 and TRBJ2-1; D gene ambiguous. Germline lookup yields CDR1 SEHNR and CDR2 FQNEAQ (reference sequence). Trimming stripped 1 base from V and 9 bases from J, with 7 bases between. The CDR3 is 12 amino acids.

In its sample, this clonotype was seen many times. The gene calls are TRBV6-1 and TRBJ2-1; TRBD2 might be the D (6 bases). Trimming removed 8 bases from V and 8 bases from J, with 22 bases in between. The CDR3 loop spans 15 amino acids. CDR1 MNHNS and CDR2 SASEGT come from the germline V gene. The CDR3 spells CASRGGTSMGYEQFF. CDR3 bases: TGTGCCAGCCGCGGAGGGACGTCAATGGGGTATGAGCAGTTCTTC.

This clonotype was counted ten times or more. The V call is TRBV6-1, the J call TRBJ2-7; TRBD2 aligns across 11 bases. The length of the CDR3 is 15 residues. The V and J ends lost 6 bases and 1 base, in that order; junction bases with no gene match: 5. Germline lookup yields CDR1 MNHNS and CDR2 SASEGT. The CDR3 DNA follows: TGTGCCAGCAGCTCCGGGACTAGCGGATCCTACGAGCAGTACTTC. It specifies CASSSGTSGSYEQYF.